Presented here are 30 T cell receptor beta chains from one specimen sequenced in a study of blood T cell repertoires in COVID-19. Here immunoSEQ multiplex PCR was the method, and the copy in TCRdb shows in-frame clones only, minus some. The sample shows around 270,000 clones, 84% of them seen only once. The sample taken for sequencing was peripheral blood. These receptors all stem from a man aged 60 to 75 with acute or convalescent COVID-19.

The chain couples TRBV24-1 to TRBJ2-7; 10 bases agree with TRBD1. CDR1 is KGHDR and CDR2 is SFDVKD in the germline V gene. This CDR3 region has 14 residues. V lost 3 bases, J lost 4 bases, and 2 bases stayed unmatched. CDR3 protein: CATSDGDRGYEQYF. The CDR3 nucleotides are TGTGCCACCAGTGATGGGGACAGGGGTTACGAGCAGTACTTC.

This clone occurred a few times. This chain connects TRBV4-3 to TRBJ1-4; unclear D gene. The CDR3 totals 16 residues. The V gene's germline CDR1 is LGHNA and CDR2 YSLEER. Trimming took 4 bases from V and 2 from J, leaving 14 bases between them. CDR3 sequence: CASSLSRAGTNEKLFF. The CDR3 DNA sequence: TGCGCCAGCAGCCTATCCCGGGCGGGTACTAATGAAAAACTGTTTTTT.

This chain joins TRBV4-2 and TRBJ2-3; TRBD2 matches 11 bases. The junction had 7 bases not matched to a gene; V was cut back by 4 bases and J by 7 bases. CDR3 length: 15 amino acids. The germline CDR1 and CDR2 sequences are LGHNA and YNFKEQ. In DNA form, the CDR3 reads TGTGCCAGCAGCCGCCTTCTAGCGGGGGGTAATACGCAGTATTTT. Protein sequence: CASSRLLAGGNTQYF.

This sequence joins TRBV11-2 and TRBJ1-4; 8 bases are shared with TRBD1. The CDR3 is 16 amino acids. Germline V gene sequence: CDR1 SGHAT, CDR2 FQNNGV. V dropped 5 bases and J dropped 5; count of bases not matched to a gene: 10. CDR3 protein: CASSTPTGGKNEKLFF. CDR3 bases: TGTGCCAGCAGCACACCAACAGGGGGGAAGAATGAAAAACTGTTTTTT. Looking up the rest from reference TRBV11-2 and TRBJ1-4 gives the full variable domain: EAGVAQSPRYKIIEKRQSVAFWCNPISGHATLYWYQQILGQGPKLLIQFQNNGVVDDSQLPKDRFSAERLKGVDSTLKIQPAKLEDSAVYLCASSTPTGGKNEKLFFGSGTQLSVL.

The chain uses TRBV6-5 and TRBJ1-5; no definite D call. Between the trimmed V and J ends, which lost 7 bases and 6 bases, there was a span of 16 bases. The CDR3 is made up of 14 amino acids. The germline CDR1 and CDR2 sequences are MNHEY and SVGAGI. This chain's CDR3 is CASTLGGGSQPQHF. The DNA for the CDR3 is TGTGCCAGCACCTTGGGCGGAGGGAGTCAGCCCCAGCATTTT.

The chain is built from TRBV28 and TRBJ1-4; D uncertain. The V and J ends lost 3 bases and 7 bases respectively, with 12 bases between them. Germline assignment: CDR1 MDHEN and CDR2 SYDVKM. The CDR3 is 14 amino acids. CDR3 sequence reads: CASSLSHPGEKLFF. CDR3 bases: TGTGCCAGCAGTTTGAGTCACCCCGGTGAAAAACTGTTTTTT.

The V and J genes are TRBV28 and TRBJ1-2; TRBD1 matches 8 bases. V was pared by 2 bases and J by 8 bases, with 13 bases of the junction left unmatched. Germline V gene sequence: CDR1 MDHEN, CDR2 SYDVKM. The CDR3 loop spans 16 amino acids. CDR3 sequence: CASSLQGRGPPPGYTF. The CDR3 bases are TGTGCCAGCAGTTTACAAGGCAGGGGGCCGCCTCCAGGCTACACCTTC.

V is TRBV7-2 and J is TRBJ1-1, with 9 bases matching TRBD1. The CDR3 is 15 amino acids. The junction had 8 bases not matched to a gene; V was cut back by 4 bases and J by 5 bases. CDR1 SGHTA and CDR2 FQGNSA come from the germline V gene. CDR3 region: CASSSQGAVGTEAFF. The CDR3 nucleotides read TGTGCCAGCAGCTCACAGGGGGCAGTAGGGACTGAAGCTTTCTTT.

The J gene is TRBJ1-6, the V gene TRBV9, with D perhaps TRBD1 (5 bases). The V and J ends lost 4 bases and 8 bases respectively, with 16 bases between them. Germline values: CDR1 SGDLS, CDR2 YYNGEE. The CDR3 spans 15 residues. Here the CDR3 reads CASSKAGTGYSPLHF. As DNA, the CDR3 is TGTGCCAGCAGCAAAGCAGGAACAGGTTATTCACCCCTCCACTTT. Combining the CDR3 with reference TRBV9 and TRBJ1-6 gives the whole variable domain DSGVTQTPKHLITATGQRVTLRCSPRSGDLSVYWYQQSLDQGLQFLIQYYNGEERAKGNILERFSAQQFPDLHSELNLSSLELGDSALYFCASSKAGTGYSPLHFGNGTRLTVT.

Only one count was recorded for this clone. The chain joins TRBV9 to TRBJ2-7; 15 bases match TRBD2. Germline trimming cut 4 bases from V and 8 bases from J; bases unmatched to any gene: 16. Germline V gives CDR1 SGDLS, CDR2 YYNGEE. The CDR3 consists of 18 residues. CDR3 sequence reads: CASSPGTSGRFLYVQQYF. The CDR3 nucleotides read TGTGCCAGCAGCCCCGGGACTAGCGGGAGGTTCCTCTACGTGCAGCAGTACTTC.

J is TRBJ1-1 and V is TRBV5-8; D not certain. This CDR3 has 13 residues. The V end was cut by 0 bases, the J end by 10 bases, with 13 bases between. Germline V gives CDR1 SGHTS, CDR2 YDEGEE. The CDR3 here is CASSLGQRSGAFF. The DNA for the CDR3 is TGTGCCAGCAGCTTGGGGCAGAGGTCCGGAGCTTTCTTT.

The chain combines TRBV11-3 with TRBJ2-1; TRBD2 is a possible D gene (6 bases). Germline CDR1 and CDR2: SGHNT and YENEEA. The CDR3 length is 14 residues. Trimming left V 5 bases short and J 6 bases short, with 14 bases between. The DNA for the CDR3 is TGTGCCAGCAGCCGCATTACTAGCCCCAATGAGCAGTTCTTC. Translating gives CASSRITSPNEQFF.

The rearrangement joins TRBV6-5 to TRBJ1-5; a weak D match, TRBD1 (6 bases). Deletions cut 2 bases from V and 4 bases from J, with 12 bases between. This CDR3 has 15 residues. Germline V lookup: CDR1 MNHEY, CDR2 SVGAGI. The CDR3 region is CASSYGTGQNQPQHF. The CDR3, as DNA: TGTGCCAGCAGTTACGGTACAGGGCAAAATCAGCCCCAGCATTTT.

The V and J genes are TRBV25-1 and TRBJ1-6, with 8 bases that match TRBD1. The CDR3 runs 16 residues. Germline CDR1 reads MGHDK; CDR2 reads SYGVNS. With 3 bases clipped from V and 11 bases from J, the junction kept 12 bases outside the gene matches. The CDR3 region has the DNA TGTGCCAGCAGTGAGACTCAGGGGGCAGGGTATCCACCCCTCCACTTT. Translation gives CASSETQGAGYPPLHF.

V usage is TRBV6-5 and J usage is TRBJ2-7; possible D gene TRBD1, 6 bases. The V end lost 0 bases, the J end lost 4 bases, and 13 bases lay between the germline ends. Per germline, CDR1 MNHEY and CDR2 SVGAGI. The CDR3 has 15 residues. This CDR3 is CASSYSSTGSYEQYF. The DNA of the CDR3 is TGTGCCAGCAGTTACTCGAGTACAGGGTCATACGAGCAGTACTTC.

The chain has TRBV14 and TRBJ2-1, with TRBD1 matching 10 bases. After removal of 7 bases from V and 5 bases from J, the junction contained 5 bases not matched to a gene. This CDR3 is built from 14 residues. Germline CDR1 SGHDN, CDR2 FVKESK. CDR3 sequence reads: CASTSTGGHNEQFF. In DNA, the CDR3 is TGTGCCAGCACCTCGACAGGGGGCCACAATGAGCAGTTCTTC.

A word on this clone: Within the sample, other DNA sequences also encode this same CDR3. The rearrangement uses TRBV10-3 and TRBJ2-3; no reliable D call. Trimming took off 2 bases at V and 5 bases at J, with 5 bases between the two ends. The V gene's germline CDR1 is ENHRY and CDR2 SYGVKD. The CDR3 is 12 amino acids. In DNA form, the CDR3 reads TGTGCCATCAGTGAGGGCGGAGATACGCAGTATTTT. Translated, it gives CAISEGGDTQYF.

The chain employs TRBV4-1 and TRBJ1-3; D is undetermined. This CDR3 has 14 amino acids. The V gene's germline CDR1 is MGHRA and CDR2 YSYEKL. Deletions cut 0 bases from V and 4 bases from J, with 7 bases between. The CDR3 nucleotides read TGCGCCAGCAGCCAAGAGATACTCGGAAACACCATATATTTT. Translation: CASSQEILGNTIYF.

The CDR3 nucleotides read TGTGCCAACGGCGGGGGGCTTGGAAACACCATATATTTT. Protein sequence: CANGGGLGNTIYF. This rearrangement joins TRBV10-3 to TRBJ1-3; possible D gene TRBD1, 6 bases. V gave up 10 bases and J gave up 3 bases, with 13 bases separating them. This CDR3 region has 13 residues. Germline-derived CDR1 and CDR2 are ENHRY and SYGVKD.

The rearrangement uses TRBV19 and TRBJ2-7, with 8 bases matching TRBD1. Germline CDR1 is LNHDA and CDR2 is SQIVND (reference sequence). J lost 5 bases, V lost 7 bases, and 7 bases had no gene match. The CDR3 has 13 residues. The CDR3 protein is CASKRTGKNEQYF. The DNA for the CDR3 is TGTGCCAGTAAGAGGACAGGGAAGAACGAGCAGTACTTC.

This clone came up a few times. The chain links TRBV7-8 to TRBJ1-2, with 7 bases lining up with TRBD1. CDR1 SGHVS and CDR2 FQNEAQ come from the germline V gene. The CDR3 extends over 15 amino acids. V lost 5 bases, J lost 0 bases, and 6 bases stayed unmatched. CDR3 coding DNA: TGTGCCAGCAGCGGTTCAGGGGGGCCTAACTATGGCTACACCTTC. Translation gives CASSGSGGPNYGYTF.

The rearrangement links TRBV10-3 to TRBJ2-7; 7 bases agree with TRBD1. This CDR3 is 13 amino acids long. The V and J ends lost 6 bases and 4 bases, in that order; junction bases with no gene match: 6. CDR1 and CDR2 from the germline V gene are ENHRY and SYGVKD. CDR3 sequence: CAISPDRLYEQYF. In DNA form, the CDR3 reads TGTGCCATCAGCCCGGACAGGCTTTACGAGCAGTACTTC.

A single count supports this clone. The chain recombines TRBV5-1 with TRBJ1-5, with D hard to call. The germline V and J ends were trimmed by 0 bases and 2 bases, with 6 bases remaining between them. There are 14 residues in the CDR3. Germline V gene sequence: CDR1 SGHRS, CDR2 YFSETQ. Here the CDR3 DNA reads TGCGCCAGCAGCTTGGAAGGAGGCAATCAGCCCCAGCATTTT. Protein sequence: CASSLEGGNQPQHF.

V usage is TRBV5-1 and J usage is TRBJ2-1, with TRBD2 identical over 11 bases. Germline V CDR1 and CDR2: SGHRS, YFSETQ. Losses at the gene ends were 4 bases for V and 0 bases for J; bases not matched to a gene: 15. This CDR3 comprises 20 residues. The chain's CDR3 is CASSASPGLAATSSYNEQFF. In nucleotides, the CDR3 is TGCGCCAGCAGCGCGTCCCCGGGACTAGCGGCAACCAGCTCCTACAATGAGCAGTTCTTC.

This chain joins TRBV7-9 and TRBJ1-6, with a tentative D call TRBD1 (5 bases). Germline assignment: CDR1 SEHNR and CDR2 FQNEAQ (reference sequence). The length of the CDR3 is 15 residues. Trimming removed 2 bases from V and 8 bases from J, with 13 bases in between. CDR3 loop: CASSLRPGGDSPLHF. The CDR3 nucleotides read TGTGCCAGCAGCTTACGTCCGGGGGGGGATTCACCCCTCCACTTT. Full variable domain (missing parts from reference TRBV7-9 and TRBJ1-6): DTGVSQNPRHKITKRGQNVTFRCDPISEHNRLYWYRQTLGQGPEFLTYFQNEAQLEKSRLLSDRFSAERPKGSFSTLEIQRTEQGDSAMYLCASSLRPGGDSPLHFGNGTRLTVT.

The gene calls are TRBV7-8 and TRBJ1-2, with D possibly being TRBD1 (5 bases). Germline CDR1 and CDR2: SGHVS and FQNEAQ. V was clipped by 5 bases and J by 6 bases, with 16 bases between them. This CDR3 region has 14 residues. Written as DNA, the CDR3 is TGTGCCAGCAGCCCGAGCGGGGCCGCCAATGGCTACACCTTC. It encodes CASSPSGAANGYTF.

This clone was picked up one time. The chain links TRBV11-2 to TRBJ2-2; TRBD1 might be the D (5 bases). The V end lost 3 bases, the J end lost 2 bases, and 16 bases lay between the germline ends. The germline V gene has CDR1 SGHAT and CDR2 FQNNGV. The CDR3 extends over 17 amino acids. The CDR3 loop reads CASSLRQGVTNTGELFF. Written as DNA, the CDR3 is TGTGCCAGCAGCTTGAGGCAGGGCGTAACTAACACCGGGGAGCTGTTTTTT.

A note on this clone: Compared with germline, one end of the junction differs, possibly owing to a read error. Other DNA sequences from this sample encode an identical CDR3 as well. The chain links TRBV4-1 to TRBJ2-7, with TRBD1 as a possible D gene (6 bases). This CDR3 is built from 16 residues. Germline CDR1 is MGHRA and CDR2 is YSYEKL. CDR3 sequence: CASSQDQGPTSYEQYF. In DNA, the CDR3 is TGCGCCAGCAGCCAAGATCAGGGGCCGACCTCCTACGAACAGTACTTC.

The genes are TRBV10-1 and TRBJ2-1, with 8 bases fitting TRBD1. V lost 9 bases, J lost 5 bases, and 3 bases stayed unmatched. The CDR3 is 12 amino acids. Germline CDR1 reads WNHNN; CDR2 reads SYGVQD (reference sequence). This CDR3 reads CARGQAHNEQFF. In DNA, the CDR3 is TGCGCCAGGGGACAGGCGCACAATGAGCAGTTCTTC.

This rearrangement joins TRBV7-8 to TRBJ1-4, with TRBD1 as a possible D gene (6 bases). This CDR3 has 16 amino acids. The V and J ends lost 5 bases and 4 bases respectively, with 17 bases between them. The V gene's germline CDR1 is SGHVS and CDR2 FQNEAQ. CDR3 in amino acids: CASSAVQGPFNEKLFF. Written as DNA, the CDR3 is TGTGCCAGCAGCGCCGTACAGGGCCCATTTAATGAAAAACTGTTTTTT.